This T cell receptor (beta chain) was identified during a study of CD8 T cells in ankylosing spondylitis. Findings and caveats of the study: Clones linked to disease, bearing a CD8+ phenotype, were relatively rare in peripheral blood. Typical of ankylosing spondylitis blood, it appeared, was a TCR beta motif of fewer than ten highly homologous variants. Certain motif variants had earlier been reported in reactive arthritis synovial fluid and blood.

CDR3 length equals 13 residues. V shed 6 bases, J shed 5 bases, and the junction held 7 bases outside the gene matches. Germline V gene lookup returns CDR1 DFQATT and CDR2 SNEGSKA (reference sequence). This clonotype was seen repeatedly, ten times or more. The antigen remains undetermined. Quantitative barcoded 5'-RACE was used to prepare TCR beta libraries. TCRdb re-analysed the 5' RACE reads in MiXCR, keeping a single row per CDR3 protein. The sample carries 250,000 to 350,000 distinct CDR3 sequences, around 21% recorded once. Material for sequencing was blood, either unsorted or a sorted T cell fraction (not recorded which). The chain combines TRBV20-1 with TRBJ2-3; 8 bases line up with TRBD2. The TCR sequence derives from a female donor with ankylosing spondylitis or in good health (not recorded which). CDR3 in amino acids: CSAPGGMIDTQYF. As DNA, the CDR3 is TGCAGTGCCCCGGGGGGGATGATAGATACGCAGTATTTT.